This T cell receptor (beta chain) was profiled in a study of monozygotic twins with inflammatory bowel disease. Study-wide results and caveats: Between concordant and discordant twins, repertoire similarity failed to differ, a result that limited power may explain. Healthy co-twins had higher TCRbeta inverse Simpson diversity than their IBD twins.

CDR3 length equals 11 residues. Germline CDR1 and CDR2: GTSNPN and SVGIG (reference sequence). One blood sample of approximately 2.7 ml was taken from each donor. Unfractionated whole blood yielded total RNA, and T cells were not sorted. Of note for this clonotype: The target antigen is unknown.

From the 5' RACE reads, TCRdb lists one entry per CDR3 protein and no DNA. The table lists a few hundred thousand distinct CDR3 sequences. The rearrangement joins TRBV30 to TRBJ2-2; as DNA is missing, the TRBD1 call by TCRdb cannot be tested. The sequenced material came from blood. This TCR came from a human donor with ulcerative colitis or Crohn's disease, or a healthy co-twin of an affected twin (not recorded which). CDR3 loop: CGSGHTGELFF.